These 18 T cell receptor beta chains were all obtained from the same sample, sequenced in a study of shared clonotypes between healthy human individuals. Only in-frame clones appear in the TCRdb table, and some are missing; sequencing was by immunoSEQ multiplex PCR. The sample yields just over 2,000,000 clones, 95% seen once. Source material: naive CD4+ T cells sorted from blood. Subset specified: CD45RA+ positively selected. Every receptor here comes from a man younger than 30 in good health.

V usage is TRBV4-1 and J usage is TRBJ2-7, with 9 bases fitting TRBD2. Germline V gives CDR1 MGHRA, CDR2 YSYEKL. The CDR3 consists of 16 residues. V trimming: 0 bases; J trimming: 4 bases; junction bases outside the gene matches: 7. The CDR3 nucleotides are TGCGCCAGCAGCCAAGATGTGGCTAGCGGGACTTACGAGCAGTACTTC. Translating it yields CASSQDVASGTYEQYF.

CDR3 region: CASSVLTEYTDTQYF. CDR3 nucleotide sequence: TGTGCCAGCAGCGTACTAACGGAGTACACAGATACGCAGTATTTT. The chain uses TRBV9 and TRBJ2-3; the D is unclear. Germline CDR1 reads SGDLS; CDR2 reads YYNGEE. The CDR3 has 15 residues. V was shortened by 1 base and J by 2 bases, with 11 bases between the two germline ends.

V gene TRBV6-5 combines with J gene TRBJ1-1, with 8 bases lining up with TRBD1. After removal of 0 bases from V and 4 bases from J, the junction contained 7 bases not matched to a gene. Germline V lookup: CDR1 MNHEY, CDR2 SVGAGI. CDR3 size: 16 residues. Here the CDR3 reads CASSYSAGGLGTEAFF. The CDR3 DNA reads TGTGCCAGCAGTTACTCGGCAGGGGGCCTGGGCACTGAAGCTTTCTTT.

V and J are TRBV30 and TRBJ2-5, with TRBD2 matching 9 bases. The CDR3 has 15 residues. The germline gives CDR1 GTSNPN, CDR2 SVGIG (reference sequence). Trimming took 2 bases from V and 2 from J; bases not matched to a gene: 6. The CDR3 loop is CAWSSGTSSQETQYF. The CDR3 DNA reads as TGTGCCTGGAGTTCCGGGACTAGCTCTCAAGAGACCCAGTACTTC.

The chain joins TRBV2 to TRBJ1-4; no reliable D call. Germline CDR1 is SNHLY and CDR2 is FYNNEI. Trimming took 8 bases from V and 0 from J, leaving 16 bases between them. This CDR3 has 16 amino acids. CDR3 coding DNA: TGTGCCAGCTCCTCCGAGTACCCAGCAACTAATGAAAAACTGTTTTTT. It yields the protein CASSSEYPATNEKLFF.

Worth noting for this clone: Other DNA variants within this sample encode the same CDR3. The chain employs TRBV6-1 and TRBJ2-5; tentative D call: TRBD1 (5 bases). V dropped 1 base and J dropped 0 bases, with 6 bases sitting between them. The CDR3 sequence is 14 residues long. Germline loops: CDR1 MNHNS, CDR2 SASEGT. The CDR3 sequence is CASSEGQYQETQYF. CDR3 nucleotides: TGTGCCAGCAGTGAAGGACAGTACCAAGAGACCCAGTACTTC.

The J gene is TRBJ2-1, the V gene TRBV6-5; D might be TRBD2 (5 bases). This CDR3 has 13 amino acids. CDR1 MNHEY and CDR2 SVGAGI come from the germline V gene. Trimming left V 5 bases short and J 11 bases short, with 16 bases between. The chain's CDR3 is CASSEAGLTKQFF. The CDR3 nucleotides are TGTGCCAGCAGTGAGGCGGGCTTAACGAAGCAGTTCTTC.

This clone has only a few counts. Other DNA sequences in the same sample also yield this CDR3. This chain uses TRBV5-1 with TRBJ1-3; D is ambiguous. V gave up 0 bases and J gave up 0 bases, with 4 bases separating them. The CDR3 loop spans 14 amino acids. Per germline, CDR1 SGHRS and CDR2 YFSETQ. This CDR3 is CASSLDNSGNTIYF. The CDR3 DNA reads as TGCGCCAGCAGCTTGGACAACTCTGGAAACACCATATATTTT.

This sequence joins TRBV6-5 and TRBJ1-2, with TRBD1 matching 8 bases. CDR1 is MNHEY and CDR2 is SVGAGI in the germline V gene. Trimming cost V 5 bases and J 6 bases; bases outside gene matches: 8. The CDR3 contains 14 residues. The CDR3 coding sequence is TGTGCCAGCAGTCGAGGGACAGGCCAAGATGGCTACACCTTC. Translated, it gives CASSRGTGQDGYTF.

On this clone itself: Within the sample, other DNA sequences also encode this same CDR3. The chain uses TRBV10-3 and TRBJ1-2; TRBD1 might be the D (5 bases). This CDR3 has 12 residues. Germline values: CDR1 ENHRY, CDR2 SYGVKD. The germline V and J ends were trimmed by 6 bases and 5 bases, with 10 bases remaining between them. The CDR3 bases are TGTGCCATCAGCTGGGACGGGTATGGCTACACCTTC. Translation: CAISWDGYGYTF.

This clone was seen once. V and J are TRBV28 and TRBJ2-7; D may match TRBD1 or TRBD2 (5 bases each). Germline V gene lookup returns CDR1 MDHEN and CDR2 SYDVKM. This CDR3 spans 13 amino acids. Trimming left V 6 bases short and J 2 bases short, with 11 bases between. The CDR3 is CASSGTGAYEQYF. CDR3 nucleotides: TGTGCCAGCAGCGGGACGGGCGCCTACGAGCAGTACTTC.

This chain uses TRBV5-1 with TRBJ2-7; tentative D call: TRBD2 (6 bases). CDR1 SGHRS and CDR2 YFSETQ come from the germline V gene. The CDR3 totals 13 residues. The V end was cut by 4 bases, the J end by 7 bases, with 15 bases between. For the CDR3, the DNA is TGCGCCAGCAGCGTCCCGGGAGTGGAAGAGCAGTACTTC. It encodes CASSVPGVEEQYF.

The CDR3 region has the DNA TGCGCCAGCAGCTTGGATAGCGTTTCACCCCTCCACTTT. Its translation is CASSLDSVSPLHF. The rearrangement uses TRBV5-1 and TRBJ1-6, with D uncertain. V lost 0 bases and J 9 bases, leaving 7 bases between the germline ends. The CDR3 sequence is 13 residues long. The germline V gene has CDR1 SGHRS and CDR2 YFSETQ.

This clone was seen a single time. The J gene is TRBJ1-3, the V gene TRBV19; D unresolved. CDR1 and CDR2 from the germline V gene are LNHDA and SQIVND (reference sequence). The V end was cut by 7 bases, the J end by 1 base, with 5 bases between. The CDR3 sequence is 12 residues long. The CDR3 is CASTRSGNTIYF. The CDR3 DNA reads as TGTGCCAGTACGCGTTCTGGAAACACCATATATTTT. The full variable domain, completed using reference TRBV19 and TRBJ1-3, is DGGITQSPKYLFRKEGQNVTLSCEQNLNHDAMYWYRQDPGQGLRLIYYSQIVNDFQKGDIAEGYSVSREKKESFPLTVTSAQKNPTAFYLCASTRSGNTIYFGEGSWLTVV.

The chain couples TRBV6-6 to TRBJ2-7; D is undetermined. This CDR3 is 10 amino acids long. Trimming cost V 8 bases and J 3 bases, with 5 bases left between them. CDR1 is MNHNY, CDR2 SVGAGI, per germline (reference sequence). Here the CDR3 reads CASAHYEQYF. The CDR3 DNA reads as TGTGCCAGCGCTCACTACGAGCAGTACTTC.

This chain joins TRBV19 and TRBJ2-7, with TRBD2 matching 9 bases. The CDR3 is made up of 14 amino acids. V shed 9 bases, J shed 5 bases, and the junction held 11 bases outside the gene matches. The germline gives CDR1 LNHDA, CDR2 SQIVND (reference sequence). DNA of the CDR3: TGTGCCAGCCGTAGAGCGGGAGGTTCCCACGAGCAGTACTTC. The encoded protein is CASRRAGGSHEQYF.

The chain carries TRBV9 and TRBJ2-1, with 9 bases identical to TRBD2. Per germline, CDR1 SGDLS and CDR2 YYNGEE. V shed 4 bases, J shed 6 bases, and the junction held 8 bases outside the gene matches. The CDR3 totals 15 residues. The CDR3 sequence is CASSPGLALGNEQFF. The CDR3 DNA sequence: TGTGCCAGCAGCCCCGGACTAGCGTTAGGCAATGAGCAGTTCTTC. Together with reference TRBV9 and TRBJ2-1, the CDR3 gives the full variable domain: DSGVTQTPKHLITATGQRVTLRCSPRSGDLSVYWYQQSLDQGLQFLIQYYNGEERAKGNILERFSAQQFPDLHSELNLSSLELGDSALYFCASSPGLALGNEQFFGPGTRLTVL.

V and J are TRBV9 and TRBJ1-2; no reliable D call. Germline CDR1 reads SGDLS; CDR2 reads YYNGEE. Trimming took off 6 bases at V and 1 base at J, with 13 bases between the two ends. There are 14 residues in the CDR3. CDR3 nucleotides: TGTGCCAGCACCTCCGCAGGTGGTAACTATGGCTACACCTTC. The encoded protein is CASTSAGGNYGYTF.